One sample yielded the 17 T cell receptor beta chains listed below, sequenced in a study of T cell responses to AZD1222 COVID-19 vaccine. Sequenced by immunoSEQ multiplex PCR; TCRdb stores in-frame clones only, minus some. The repertoire holds 150,000 to 200,000 clones, with 80% to 95% as singletons. The material was peripheral blood, obtained on day 0 of AZD1222 vaccination. The receptors were sampled from an adult in good health.

On this clone itself: One junction end disagrees with the germline gene, perhaps due to a read error. DNA of the CDR3: TGCAGTGCTTTCTCAGGGGTTTTC. Its translation is CSAFSGVF. The V and J genes are TRBV20-1 and TRBJ2-7; TRBD1 is a possible D gene (6 bases). The CDR3 runs to 8 residues. Germline assignment: CDR1 DFQATT and CDR2 SNEGSKA (reference sequence).

This sequence joins TRBV9 and TRBJ1-2, with no clear D. V was shortened by 1 base and J by 0 bases, with 13 bases between the two germline ends. The CDR3 runs 16 residues. CDR1 is SGDLS, CDR2 YYNGEE, per germline. DNA of the CDR3: TGTGCCAGCAGCGTATCGAGTCGGCCTTCTAACTATGGCTACACCTTC. This encodes CASSVSSRPSNYGYTF.

The V call is TRBV7-9, the J call TRBJ2-1, with 8 positions matching TRBD2. With 5 bases clipped from V and 0 bases from J, the junction kept 6 bases outside the gene matches. Germline V lookup: CDR1 SEHNR, CDR2 FQNEAQ (reference sequence). The CDR3 is made up of 16 amino acids. CDR3 bases: TGTGCCAGCAGCCGACTAGCGCGAAGCTCCTACAATGAGCAGTTCTTC. It yields the protein CASSRLARSSYNEQFF.

The CDR3 sequence is CASGLGTGPGQETQYF. Here the CDR3 DNA reads TGTGCTAGTGGTTTGGGGACAGGACCTGGCCAAGAGACCCAGTACTTC. This chain links TRBV12-5 with TRBJ2-5, with TRBD1 identical over 7 bases. The CDR3 length is 16 residues. Unmatched junction bases numbered 6, after V lost 1 base and J lost 1 base. Germline CDR1 LGHNT, CDR2 FRNRAP.

As to this clone: A junction end diverges from the germline sequence, so it may reflect a read error. This chain uses TRBV10-3 with TRBJ1-1; no clear D. This CDR3 has 13 residues. CDR1 and CDR2 (germline): ENHRY, SYGVKD. The chain's CDR3 is CAISESPTGEGQF. Here the CDR3 DNA reads TGTGCCATCAGTGAGTCGCCGACCGGAGAAGGCCAGTTT.

This chain connects TRBV19 to TRBJ1-3; a possible D gene is TRBD1 (5 bases). This CDR3 is built from 15 residues. Between the trimmed V and J ends, which lost 1 base and 3 bases, there was a span of 10 bases. Germline loops: CDR1 LNHDA, CDR2 SQIVND (reference sequence). CDR3 sequence (DNA): TGTGCCAGTAGTATAGGACAGCTCCTTGGAAACACCATATATTTT. Amino acid sequence: CASSIGQLLGNTIYF.

CDR3 amino acids: CASSQGRQGGAGGNTIYF. CDR3 DNA: TGCGCCAGCAGCCAAGGAAGGCAAGGGGGGGCAGGTGGAAACACCATATATTTT. The V gene is TRBV4-1, the J gene TRBJ1-3, with D possibly TRBD1 on 6 matching bases. CDR1 and CDR2 from the germline V gene are MGHRA and YSYEKL. Trimming stripped 1 base from V and 3 bases from J, with 19 bases between. The CDR3 consists of 18 residues.

The V and J genes are TRBV19 and TRBJ1-1, with D unclear. CDR1 is LNHDA, CDR2 SQIVND, per germline (reference sequence). This CDR3 has 13 amino acids. V lost 7 bases, J lost 0 bases, and 9 bases lay in between. The CDR3 protein is CASTPALNTEAFF. CDR3 nucleotides: TGTGCCAGTACCCCAGCCCTGAACACTGAAGCTTTCTTT.

This clone appeared once. J is TRBJ2-7 and V is TRBV14; D may be TRBD1 (6 bases). Trimming cost V 5 bases and J 2 bases, with 10 bases left between them. In germline, CDR1 is SGHDN, CDR2 FVKESK. This CDR3 contains 13 residues. For the CDR3, the DNA is TGTGCCAGCAGCACGGGACAAACCTACGAGCAGTACTTC. Translated: CASSTGQTYEQYF. The variable domain in full, completed from reference TRBV14 and TRBJ2-7, reads EAGVTQFPSHSVIEKGQTVTLRCDPISGHDNLYWYRRVMGKEIKFLLHFVKESKQDESGMPNNRFLAERTGGTYSTLKVQPAELEDSGVYFCASSTGQTYEQYFGPGTRLTVT.

The table lists this clone with a count of one. For the CDR3, the DNA is TGTGCCAGCTCACCACCGGGGATTTGGAACTATGGCTACACCTTC. Protein product: CASSPPGIWNYGYTF. J is TRBJ1-2 and V is TRBV18; D remains unclear. Germline lookup yields CDR1 KGHSH and CDR2 LQKENI. The CDR3 extends over 15 amino acids. V was cut by 0 bases and J by 2 bases, with 10 bases left in between.

This chain connects TRBV10-2 to TRBJ1-4; D is undetermined. The length of the CDR3 is 13 residues. The V gene's germline CDR1 is WSHSY and CDR2 SAAADI. V was cut by 5 bases and J by 7 bases, with 11 bases left in between. CDR3 coding DNA: TGCGCCAGCAGTTCTCGGAGATCTGAAAAACTGTTTTTT. This translates into CASSSRRSEKLFF.

The chain uses TRBV27 and TRBJ2-6; D not resolved. The CDR3 contains 16 residues. Trimming cost V 5 bases and J 0 bases, with 11 bases left between them. CDR1 MNHEY and CDR2 SMNVEV come from the germline V gene (reference sequence). CDR3 DNA sequence: TGTGCCAGCAGTATCCGACGGGTCTCTGGGGCCAACGTCCTGACTTTC. Its translation: CASSIRRVSGANVLTF. Variable domain in full (rest from reference TRBV27 and TRBJ2-6): EAQVTQNPRYLITVTGKKLTVTCSQNMNHEYMSWYRQDPGLGLRQIYYSMNVEVTDKGDVPEGYKVSRKEKRNFPLILESPSPNQTSLYFCASSIRRVSGANVLTFGAGSRLTVL.

The chain couples TRBV18 to TRBJ2-7, with TRBD2 matching over 9 bases. This CDR3 region has 15 residues. The V segment lost 1 base and the J segment 6 bases; nucleotides outside the gene matches: 7. CDR1 and CDR2 (germline): KGHSH, LQKENI. The CDR3 sequence is CASSPRLAGTSEQYF. The CDR3 DNA reads TGTGCCAGCTCACCACGGCTAGCGGGGACGTCCGAGCAGTACTTC.

V gene TRBV10-3 combines with J gene TRBJ1-1; tentatively, D is TRBD1 (5 bases). Germline values: CDR1 ENHRY, CDR2 SYGVKD. CDR3 size: 18 residues. Trimming took 5 bases from V and 2 from J, leaving 24 bases between them. The CDR3 nucleotides are TGTGCCATCAGTACGCTCGGGCAGGGCGCCCGCCACAACACTGAAGCTTTCTTT. It encodes CAISTLGQGARHNTEAFF.

The chain links TRBV18 to TRBJ2-1; D might be TRBD2 (6 bases). Between the trimmed V and J ends, which lost 5 bases and 7 bases, there was a span of 21 bases. The CDR3 covers 16 residues. Germline V lookup: CDR1 KGHSH, CDR2 LQKENI. This CDR3 is CASSAIPPGEGNEQFF. DNA of the CDR3: TGTGCCAGCTCAGCCATCCCCCCGGGAGAAGGAAATGAGCAGTTCTTC.

The rearrangement uses TRBV6-5 and TRBJ2-3, with D tentatively TRBD1 (5 bases). V gave up 6 bases and J gave up 5 bases, with 15 bases separating them. The CDR3 has 14 residues. The germline gives CDR1 MNHEY, CDR2 SVGAGI. The CDR3 coding sequence is TGTGCCAGCAGCGACACGCTAAGGGGAGATACGCAGTATTTT. Its protein is CASSDTLRGDTQYF.

The chain carries TRBV29-1 and TRBJ2-7, with TRBD2 matching 10 bases. The CDR3 is made up of 12 amino acids. The germline gives CDR1 SQVTM, CDR2 ANQGSEA. Unmatched junction bases numbered 2, after V lost 6 bases and J lost 3 bases. This CDR3 is CSVGLADYEQYF. The CDR3 coding sequence is TGCAGCGTCGGACTAGCGGACTACGAGCAGTACTTC.